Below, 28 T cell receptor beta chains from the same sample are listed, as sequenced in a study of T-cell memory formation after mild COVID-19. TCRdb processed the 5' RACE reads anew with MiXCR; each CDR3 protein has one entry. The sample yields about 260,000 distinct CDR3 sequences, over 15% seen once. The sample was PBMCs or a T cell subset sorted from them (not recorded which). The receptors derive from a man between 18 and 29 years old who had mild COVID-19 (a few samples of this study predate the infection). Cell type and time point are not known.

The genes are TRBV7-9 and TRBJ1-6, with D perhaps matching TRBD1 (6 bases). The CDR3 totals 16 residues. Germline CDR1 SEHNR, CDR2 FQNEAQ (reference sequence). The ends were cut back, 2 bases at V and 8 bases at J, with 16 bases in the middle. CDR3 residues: CASSLQGTGGYSPLHF. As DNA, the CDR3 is TGTGCCAGCAGCTTACAGGGGACGGGGGGTTATTCACCCCTCCACTTT.

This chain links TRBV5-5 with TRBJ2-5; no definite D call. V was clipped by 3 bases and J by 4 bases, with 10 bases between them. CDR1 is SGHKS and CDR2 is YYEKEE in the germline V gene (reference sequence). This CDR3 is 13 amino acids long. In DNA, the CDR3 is TGTGCCAGCAGCTCCTTCATCGGAGAGACCCAGTACTTC. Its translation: CASSSFIGETQYF.

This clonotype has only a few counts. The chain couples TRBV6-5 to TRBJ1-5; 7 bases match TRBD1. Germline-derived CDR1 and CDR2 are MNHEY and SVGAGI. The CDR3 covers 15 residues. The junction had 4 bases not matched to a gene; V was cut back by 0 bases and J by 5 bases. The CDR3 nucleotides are TGTGCCAGCAGTTACTCTATAACAGGGGATCAGCCCCAGCATTTT. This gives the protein CASSYSITGDQPQHF.

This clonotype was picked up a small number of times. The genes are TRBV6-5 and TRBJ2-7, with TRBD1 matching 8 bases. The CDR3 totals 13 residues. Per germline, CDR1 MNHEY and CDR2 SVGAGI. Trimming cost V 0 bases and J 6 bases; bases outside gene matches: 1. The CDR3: CASSYSTGAEQYF. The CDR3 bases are TGTGCCAGCAGTTACTCGACAGGGGCCGAGCAGTACTTC.

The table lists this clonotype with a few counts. The DNA of the CDR3 is TGCGCCAGCAGCCAGTTAGCGAATGAGCAGTTCTTC. Protein product: CASSQLANEQFF. V and J are TRBV4-1 and TRBJ2-1, with a weak D call TRBD2 (5 bases). Germline V gives CDR1 MGHRA, CDR2 YSYEKL. The CDR3 runs 12 residues. Trimming removed 3 bases at V and 7 bases at J, with 7 bases between.

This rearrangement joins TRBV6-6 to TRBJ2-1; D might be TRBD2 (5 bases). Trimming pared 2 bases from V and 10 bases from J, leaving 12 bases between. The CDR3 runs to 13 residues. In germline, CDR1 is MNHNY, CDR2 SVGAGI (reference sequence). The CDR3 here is CASSYRAGREQFF. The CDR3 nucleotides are TGTGCCAGCAGTTACCGCGCGGGCCGGGAGCAGTTCTTC.

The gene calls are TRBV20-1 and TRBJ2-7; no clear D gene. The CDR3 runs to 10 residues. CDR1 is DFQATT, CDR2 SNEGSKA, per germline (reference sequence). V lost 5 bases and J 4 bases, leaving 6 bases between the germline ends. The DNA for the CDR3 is TGCAGTGCTGCCAGGTACGAGCAGTACTTC. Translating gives CSAARYEQYF.

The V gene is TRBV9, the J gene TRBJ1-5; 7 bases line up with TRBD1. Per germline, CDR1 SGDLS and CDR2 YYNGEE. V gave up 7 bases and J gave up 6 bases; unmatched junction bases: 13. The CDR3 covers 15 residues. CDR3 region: CASSKYRDSGQPQHF. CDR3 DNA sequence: TGTGCCAGCTCTAAATACCGGGACAGCGGTCAGCCCCAGCATTTT. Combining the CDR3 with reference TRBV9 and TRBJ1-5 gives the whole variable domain DSGVTQTPKHLITATGQRVTLRCSPRSGDLSVYWYQQSLDQGLQFLIQYYNGEERAKGNILERFSAQQFPDLHSELNLSSLELGDSALYFCASSKYRDSGQPQHFGDGTRLSIL.

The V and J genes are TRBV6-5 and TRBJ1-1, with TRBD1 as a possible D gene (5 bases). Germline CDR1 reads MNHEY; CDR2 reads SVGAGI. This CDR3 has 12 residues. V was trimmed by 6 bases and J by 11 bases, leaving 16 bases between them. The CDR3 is CASSLRGGKAFF. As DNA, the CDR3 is TGTGCCAGCAGCCTACGTGGGGGGAAGGCTTTCTTT.

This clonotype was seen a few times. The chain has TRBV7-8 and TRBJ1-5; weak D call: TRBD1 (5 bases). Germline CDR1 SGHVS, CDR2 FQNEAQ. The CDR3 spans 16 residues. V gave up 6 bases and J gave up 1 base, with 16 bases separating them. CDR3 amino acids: CASSPRGRLSNQPQHF. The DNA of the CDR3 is TGTGCCAGCAGTCCACGGGGCCGGCTCAGCAATCAGCCCCAGCATTTT.

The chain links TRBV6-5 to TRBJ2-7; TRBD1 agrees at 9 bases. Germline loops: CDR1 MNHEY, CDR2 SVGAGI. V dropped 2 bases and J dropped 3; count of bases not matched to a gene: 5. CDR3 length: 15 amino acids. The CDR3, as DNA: TGTGCCAGCAGTTACCCGGGACAGGGTCACTACGAGCAGTACTTC. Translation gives CASSYPGQGHYEQYF.

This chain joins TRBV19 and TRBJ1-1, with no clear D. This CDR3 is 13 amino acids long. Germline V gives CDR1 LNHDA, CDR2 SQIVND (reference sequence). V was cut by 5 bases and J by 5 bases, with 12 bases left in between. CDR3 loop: CASSAGIRTEAFF. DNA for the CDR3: TGTGCCAGTAGTGCAGGTATCCGGACTGAAGCTTTCTTT.

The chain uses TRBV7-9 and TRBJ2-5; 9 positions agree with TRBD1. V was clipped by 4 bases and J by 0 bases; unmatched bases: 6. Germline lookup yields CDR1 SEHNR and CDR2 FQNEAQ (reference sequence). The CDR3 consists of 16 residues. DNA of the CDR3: TGTGCCAGCAGCTCCTCAGGGACAGGGAACCAAGAGACCCAGTACTTC. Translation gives CASSSSGTGNQETQYF.

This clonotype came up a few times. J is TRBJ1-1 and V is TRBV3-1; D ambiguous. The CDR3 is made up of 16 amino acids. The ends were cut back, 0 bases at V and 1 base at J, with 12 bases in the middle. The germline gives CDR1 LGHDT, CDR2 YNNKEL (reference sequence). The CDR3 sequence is CASSQDVGSRNTEAFF. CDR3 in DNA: TGTGCCAGCAGCCAAGATGTCGGCAGTAGGAACACTGAAGCTTTCTTT.

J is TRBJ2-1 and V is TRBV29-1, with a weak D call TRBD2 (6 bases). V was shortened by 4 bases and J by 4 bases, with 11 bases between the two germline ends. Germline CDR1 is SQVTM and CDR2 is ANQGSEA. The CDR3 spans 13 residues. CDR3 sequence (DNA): TGCAGCGTTGGATTAGCGGCTTACAATGAGCAGTTCTTC. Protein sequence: CSVGLAAYNEQFF.

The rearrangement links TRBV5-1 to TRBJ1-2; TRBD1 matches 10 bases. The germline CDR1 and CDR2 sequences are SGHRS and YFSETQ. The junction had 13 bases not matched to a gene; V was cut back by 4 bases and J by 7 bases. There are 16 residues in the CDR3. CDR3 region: CASSPYGTGDPSGYTF. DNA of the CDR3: TGCGCCAGCAGCCCCTACGGGACAGGGGACCCCTCTGGCTACACCTTC.

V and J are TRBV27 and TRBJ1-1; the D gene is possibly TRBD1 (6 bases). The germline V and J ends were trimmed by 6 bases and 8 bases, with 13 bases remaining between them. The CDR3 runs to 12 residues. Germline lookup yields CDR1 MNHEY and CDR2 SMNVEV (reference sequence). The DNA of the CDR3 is TGTGCCAGCAGACCCAGGGGCGGGGAAGCTTTCTTT. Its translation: CASRPRGGEAFF.

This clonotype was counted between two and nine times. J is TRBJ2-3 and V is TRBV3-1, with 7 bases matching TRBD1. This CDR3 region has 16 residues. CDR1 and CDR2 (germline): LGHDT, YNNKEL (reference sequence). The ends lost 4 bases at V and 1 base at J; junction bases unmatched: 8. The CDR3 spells CASSPSKGGGTDTQYF. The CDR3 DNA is TGTGCCAGCAGCCCGTCCAAAGGGGGCGGCACAGATACGCAGTATTTT.

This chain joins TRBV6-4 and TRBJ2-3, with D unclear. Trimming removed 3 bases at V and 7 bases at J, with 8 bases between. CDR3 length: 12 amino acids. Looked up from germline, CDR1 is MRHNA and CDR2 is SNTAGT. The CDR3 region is CASSEGGNTQYF. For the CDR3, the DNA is TGTGCCAGCAGTGAGGGCGGAAATACGCAGTATTTT.

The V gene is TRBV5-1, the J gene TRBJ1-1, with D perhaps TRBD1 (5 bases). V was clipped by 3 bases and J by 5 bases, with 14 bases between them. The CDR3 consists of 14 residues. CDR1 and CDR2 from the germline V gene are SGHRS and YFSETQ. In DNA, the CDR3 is TGCGCCAGCAGCTCCGACGTCGGGGGGACTGAAGCTTTCTTT. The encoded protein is CASSSDVGGTEAFF.

Here the CDR3 DNA reads TGTGCCAGCGCCTTCCTAAGGGAATCGGGTCCCTCTGGAAACACCATATATTTT. It yields the protein CASAFLRESGPSGNTIYF. V is TRBV21-1 and J is TRBJ1-3. TRBV21-1 constitutes a pseudogene. The CDR3 runs 18 residues.

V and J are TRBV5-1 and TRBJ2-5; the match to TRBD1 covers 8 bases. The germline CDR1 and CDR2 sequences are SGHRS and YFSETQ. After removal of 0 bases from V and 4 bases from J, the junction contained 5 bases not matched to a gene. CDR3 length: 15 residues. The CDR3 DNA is TGCGCCAGCAGCTTGGTAGCAGGGGGCGCAGAGACCCAGTACTTC. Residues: CASSLVAGGAETQYF. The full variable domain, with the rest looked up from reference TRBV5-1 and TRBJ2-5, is KAGVTQTPRYLIKTRGQQVTLSCSPISGHRSVSWYQQTPGQGLQFLFEYFSETQRNKGNFPGRFSGRQFSNSRSEMNVSTLELGDSALYLCASSLVAGGAETQYFGPGTRLLVL.

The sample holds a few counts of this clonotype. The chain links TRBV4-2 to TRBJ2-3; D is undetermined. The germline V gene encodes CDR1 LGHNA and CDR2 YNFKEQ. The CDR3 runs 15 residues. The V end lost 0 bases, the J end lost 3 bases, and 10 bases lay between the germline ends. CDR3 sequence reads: CASSQETQRTDTQYF. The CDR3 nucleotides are TGTGCCAGCAGCCAAGAGACTCAGAGGACAGATACGCAGTATTTT.

The CDR3 DNA follows: TGTGCCATCAGTGAGTCAGGAGAAGGGTACGGGGTTGGGTACGAGCAGTACTTC. It yields the protein CAISESGEGYGVGYEQYF. The J gene is TRBJ2-7, the V gene TRBV10-3; TRBD2 is a possible D gene (5 bases). V lost 0 bases, J lost 4 bases, and 22 bases lay in between. Germline CDR1 ENHRY, CDR2 SYGVKD. The CDR3 has 18 residues.

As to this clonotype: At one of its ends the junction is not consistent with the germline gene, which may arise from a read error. As DNA, the CDR3 is TGCGACAGCAGCCTCCCACCTCAGAACACCGGGGAGCTGTTTTTT. This gives the protein CDSSLPPQNTGELFF. The chain combines TRBV4-1 with TRBJ2-2; D unresolved. The CDR3 sequence is 15 residues long. Germline CDR1 and CDR2: MGHRA and YSYEKL.

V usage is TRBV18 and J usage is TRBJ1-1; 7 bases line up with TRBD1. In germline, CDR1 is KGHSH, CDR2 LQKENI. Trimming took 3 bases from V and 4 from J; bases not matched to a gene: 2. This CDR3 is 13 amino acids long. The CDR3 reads CASSPTGATEAFF. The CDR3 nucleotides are TGTGCCAGCTCACCTACAGGGGCCACTGAAGCTTTCTTT.

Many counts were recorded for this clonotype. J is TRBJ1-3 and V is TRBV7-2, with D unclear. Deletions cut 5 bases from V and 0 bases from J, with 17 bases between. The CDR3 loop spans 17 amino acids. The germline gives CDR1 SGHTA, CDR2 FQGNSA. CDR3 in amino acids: CASSLGPQESSGNTIYF. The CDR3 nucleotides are TGTGCCAGCAGCCTCGGGCCGCAGGAGTCCTCTGGAAACACCATATATTTT.

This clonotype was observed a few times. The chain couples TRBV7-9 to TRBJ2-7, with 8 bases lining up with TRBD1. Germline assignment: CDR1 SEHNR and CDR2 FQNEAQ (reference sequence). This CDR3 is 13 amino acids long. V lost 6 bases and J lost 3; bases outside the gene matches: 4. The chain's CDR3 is CASRGQGRYEQYV. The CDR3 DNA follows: TGTGCCAGCAGAGGACAGGGTCGCTACGAGCAGTACGTC.